This T cell receptor (beta chain) was sequenced for a study of cytomegalovirus exposure and HLA in healthy donors. Study-wide results and caveats: It was reportedly the case that the classifier diagnosed cytomegalovirus status with high specificity and sensitivity. A later analysis reportedly found fewer N-insertions in an Asian-associated ancestry cluster than the approximately 670-donor mean. In a later analysis, TCR beta V- and J-gene trimming was associated with a missense DCLRE1C variant.

This CDR3 region has 14 residues. The V gene end was trimmed by 5 bases and the J gene end by 0 bases; junction bases not matched to a gene: 3. The germline V gene has CDR1 SQVTM and CDR2 ANQGSEA. Of note for this clone: Its target is not known.

Primers included in the PCR were 60 Vbeta and 13 Jbeta primers. Here immunoSEQ multiplex PCR was the method, and the copy in TCRdb shows in-frame clones only, minus some. The data show 35,000 to 55,000 clones, roughly 69% seen once. The V gene is TRBV29-1, the J gene TRBJ2-1, with 8 bases fitting TRBD2. This receptor was obtained from a woman in her 30s in good health and CMV-seronegative. The specimen was PBMCs. This chain's CDR3 is CSVYRGGSYNEQFF. The CDR3 region has the DNA TGCAGCGTTTATCGGGGGGGCTCCTACAATGAGCAGTTCTTC.